This passage covers 24 T cell receptor beta chains from one sample sequenced in a study of blood T cell repertoires in COVID-19. Only in-frame clones appear in the TCRdb table, and some are missing; sequencing was by immunoSEQ multiplex PCR. The data contain roughly 200,000 clones, approximately 83% of them singletons. The specimen was PBMCs or T cells enriched from blood (not recorded which). All receptors come from a woman between 40 and 55 years old with acute COVID-19.

The J gene is TRBJ1-2, the V gene TRBV6-5, with 8 bases lining up with TRBD1. The trim removed 7 bases at V and 0 bases at J, leaving 7 bases unmatched. Looked up from germline, CDR1 is MNHEY and CDR2 is SVGAGI. The CDR3 spans 15 residues. DNA of the CDR3: TGTGCCAGCAAACGACAGGGGATGGCTAACTATGGCTACACCTTC. The encoded protein is CASKRQGMANYGYTF.

This chain joins TRBV9 and TRBJ2-2; possible D gene TRBD2, 5 bases. The CDR3 extends over 15 amino acids. CDR1 SGDLS and CDR2 YYNGEE come from the germline V gene. V was pared by 0 bases and J by 5 bases, with 11 bases between. Here the CDR3 reads CASSVAEGSTGELFF. CDR3 DNA sequence: TGTGCCAGCAGCGTAGCTGAGGGTTCGACCGGGGAGCTGTTTTTT.

The chain recombines TRBV2 with TRBJ2-5, with 11 bases matching TRBD2. This CDR3 comprises 15 residues. CDR1 and CDR2 from the germline V gene are SNHLY and FYNNEI. The V segment lost 5 bases and the J segment 2 bases; nucleotides outside the gene matches: 4. This CDR3 is CASSPTSGKQETQYF. The CDR3 nucleotides are TGTGCCAGCAGTCCGACTAGCGGGAAACAAGAGACCCAGTACTTC.

J is TRBJ1-1 and V is TRBV2, with TRBD1 as a possible D gene (6 bases). The CDR3 runs 14 residues. V lost 6 bases and J lost 0, with 11 bases in between. Germline V lookup: CDR1 SNHLY, CDR2 FYNNEI. CDR3 DNA sequence: TGTGCCAGCAGCCTACACAGGGTGAACACTGAAGCTTTCTTT. Translated: CASSLHRVNTEAFF.

CDR3 nucleotides: TGTGCCAGCTCACCACGGTCCACGGCAGGGTACTACGAGCAGTACTTC. Translation: CASSPRSTAGYYEQYF. This chain links TRBV18 with TRBJ2-7; possible D gene TRBD1, 5 bases. The CDR3 is 16 amino acids. The V gene's germline CDR1 is KGHSH and CDR2 LQKENI. V was shortened by 1 base and J by 3 bases, with 16 bases between the two germline ends.

The chain couples TRBV7-8 to TRBJ2-3; no reliable D call. CDR3 length: 15 residues. V was trimmed by 5 bases and J by 0 bases, leaving 12 bases between them. Germline assignment: CDR1 SGHVS and CDR2 FQNEAQ. CDR3 sequence: CASSPSPLSTDTQYF. Written as DNA, the CDR3 is TGTGCCAGCAGCCCCTCGCCCCTAAGCACAGATACGCAGTATTTT.

This chain's CDR3 is CASGSRGTGAYPYEQYF. The CDR3 bases are TGTGCCAGCGGATCTCGGGGGACAGGGGCCTACCCCTACGAGCAGTACTTC. V gene TRBV5-6 combines with J gene TRBJ2-7; 10 bases match TRBD1. The J segment lost 2 bases and the V segment lost 7 bases, leaving 15 bases of the junction unmatched. Per germline, CDR1 SGHDT and CDR2 YYEEEE. The CDR3 contains 17 residues.

For this clone: Other nucleotide sequences in the sample specify the same CDR3. The chain links TRBV28 to TRBJ1-4; D not certain. The V gene's germline CDR1 is MDHEN and CDR2 SYDVKM. V dropped 11 bases and J dropped 8 bases, with 9 bases sitting between them. The CDR3 totals 10 residues. The CDR3, as DNA: TGTGCCTCAGGAGGGGAAAAACTGTTTTTT. Translation: CASGGEKLFF.

The genes are TRBV18 and TRBJ1-3; possibly TRBD1 for D (5 bases). The CDR3 extends over 17 amino acids. From germline, CDR1 is KGHSH and CDR2 LQKENI. The V end lost 3 bases, the J end lost 0 bases, and 15 bases lay between the germline ends. The DNA for the CDR3 is TGTGCCAGCTCACCCGGCCCCAGGGCCAACTCTGGAAACACCATATATTTT. Protein product: CASSPGPRANSGNTIYF.

The chain uses TRBV12-3 or TRBV12-4 and TRBJ2-2, with D possibly TRBD1 on 6 matching bases. Trimming shortened V by 4 bases and J by 7 bases, and 7 bases separated the two germline ends. The CDR3 has 12 amino acids. The CDR3 DNA reads TGTGCCAGCAGTTCGGGACACGGGGAGCTGTTTTTT. Its translation: CASSSGHGELFF.

The chain joins TRBV7-3 to TRBJ1-1, with D perhaps matching TRBD1 (5 bases). This CDR3 has 13 amino acids. V lost 3 bases and J 1 base, leaving 6 bases between the germline ends. The germline gives CDR1 SGHTA, CDR2 FQGTGA. The CDR3 region is CASSFRANTEAFF. In DNA form, the CDR3 reads TGTGCCAGCAGCTTCAGGGCGAACACTGAAGCTTTCTTT.

The rearrangement joins TRBV3-1 (or the pseudogene TRBV3-2) to TRBJ2-6; TRBD1 might be the D (6 bases). CDR1 and CDR2 (germline): LGHDT, YNNKEL (reference sequence). CDR3 length equals 15 residues. V was pared by 4 bases and J by 2 bases, with 9 bases between. For the CDR3, the DNA is TGTGCCAGCAGCCGAACAGGGACTGGGGCCAACGTCCTGACTTTC. This sequence encodes CASSRTGTGANVLTF.

This clone has only one observation. CDR3 sequence reads: CASSSPGLGTDTQYF. The DNA for the CDR3 is TGTGCCAGCAGTTCCCCGGGACTAGGCACAGATACGCAGTATTTT. V gene TRBV6-2 or TRBV6-3 combines with J gene TRBJ2-3; 8 positions match TRBD2. The germline V gene has CDR1 MNHEY and CDR2 SVGEGT. The V and J ends lost 4 bases and 1 base, in that order; junction bases with no gene match: 4. The CDR3 is 15 amino acids.

The J gene is TRBJ2-1, the V gene TRBV3-1 (or the pseudogene TRBV3-2); TRBD2 agrees at 9 bases. Trimming at V came to 11 bases and at J to 6 bases, leaving 11 bases not matched to a gene. The V gene's germline CDR1 is LGHDT and CDR2 YNNKEL (reference sequence). This CDR3 contains 14 residues. The CDR3 loop is CAASGGLAGNEQFF. The CDR3 DNA reads TGTGCCGCGTCGGGGGGACTAGCAGGCAATGAGCAGTTCTTC.

CDR3: CASSLEGTSPEQYF. Written as DNA, the CDR3 is TGTGCCAGCAGCTTAGAGGGGACTAGCCCCGAGCAGTACTTC. The J gene is TRBJ2-7, the V gene TRBV11-3; 9 bases line up with TRBD2. Germline CDR1 and CDR2: SGHNT and YENEEA. The CDR3 runs 14 residues. V was clipped by 0 bases and J by 6 bases; unmatched bases: 3. The full variable domain, in which reference TRBV11-3 and TRBJ2-7 provide the parts outside the CDR3, is EAGVVQSPRYKIIEKKQPVAFWCNPISGHNTLYWYLQNLGQGPELLIRYENEEAVDDSQLPKDRFSAERLKGVDSTLKIQPAELGDSAVYLCASSLEGTSPEQYFGPGTRLTVT.

V is TRBV27 and J is TRBJ2-3, with 14 positions matching TRBD2. The trim removed 4 bases at V and 4 bases at J, leaving 16 bases unmatched. CDR1 and CDR2 (germline): MNHEY, SMNVEV (reference sequence). The CDR3 has 20 residues. The CDR3 nucleotides are TGTGCCAGCAGTTCCCCGGGACTAGCGGGAGTTGGTGGAGCGGCAGATACGCAGTATTTT. Its protein is CASSSPGLAGVGGAADTQYF.

The gene calls are TRBV7-9 and TRBJ1-1, with 9 positions matching TRBD1. Germline V gene sequence: CDR1 SEHNR, CDR2 FQNEAQ (reference sequence). V lost 5 bases to trimming and J lost 11 bases; unmatched junction nucleotides: 15. The CDR3 spans 15 residues. The CDR3, as DNA: TGTGCCAGCAGCCCGGGGACAGGGACATTTCTCCGGGCTTTCTTT. As protein: CASSPGTGTFLRAFF.

This rearrangement joins TRBV5-1 to TRBJ2-5, with 8 bases that match TRBD2. The CDR3 runs to 15 residues. CDR1 SGHRS and CDR2 YFSETQ come from the germline V gene. The J segment lost 5 bases and the V segment lost 5 bases, leaving 11 bases of the junction unmatched. The CDR3 DNA is TGCGCCAGCAGGGTCTCAAGCGGGAGCTGGGAGACCCAGTACTTC. It specifies CASRVSSGSWETQYF.

The V call is TRBV19, the J call TRBJ2-7, with D possibly being TRBD2 (6 bases). CDR1 and CDR2 (germline): LNHDA, SQIVND (reference sequence). V shed 1 base and J shed 0 bases, with 16 bases lying between them. This CDR3 contains 17 residues. The DNA of the CDR3 is TGTGCCAGTAGTATAGCCGGGGGACTTTTCCTCTCCTACGAGCAGTACTTC. It specifies CASSIAGGLFLSYEQYF. The complete variable domain, with remaining parts taken from reference TRBV19 and TRBJ2-7, reads DGGITQSPKYLFRKEGQNVTLSCEQNLNHDAMYWYRQDPGQGLRLIYYSQIVNDFQKGDIAEGYSVSREKKESFPLTVTSAQKNPTAFYLCASSIAGGLFLSYEQYFGPGTRLTVT.

The gene calls are TRBV5-1 and TRBJ2-1; tentative D call: TRBD2 (5 bases). V was clipped by 0 bases and J by 5 bases, with 15 bases between them. CDR1 SGHRS and CDR2 YFSETQ come from the germline V gene. The CDR3 length is 16 residues. DNA for the CDR3: TGCGCCAGCAGCTTGGTTTCCCTAGCCCAAAACAATGAGCAGTTCTTC. Translated: CASSLVSLAQNNEQFF.

The chain links TRBV28 to TRBJ2-5, with 8 positions matching TRBD1. The CDR3 runs 15 residues. V lost 1 base and J lost 6; bases outside the gene matches: 7. The germline gives CDR1 MDHEN, CDR2 SYDVKM. Here the CDR3 DNA reads TGTGCCAGCAGTTTATCCAGGGGGCGCGGGAAGACCCAGTACTTC. As protein: CASSLSRGRGKTQYF.

The chain links TRBV24-1 to TRBJ2-1; D remains unclear. With 3 bases removed from V and 0 bases from J, the gap between germline ends came to 8 bases. This CDR3 is 15 amino acids long. Germline loops: CDR1 KGHDR, CDR2 SFDVKD. In nucleotides, the CDR3 is TGTGCCACCAGTGATACAGTGGTCTCCTACAATGAGCAGTTCTTC. It is translated as CATSDTVVSYNEQFF.

This chain uses TRBV5-4 with TRBJ2-4, with a possible D match to TRBD2 (6 bases). The germline V gene has CDR1 SGHNT and CDR2 YYREEE (reference sequence). Trimming cost V 3 bases and J 5 bases, with 9 bases left between them. The CDR3 length is 13 residues. The CDR3 region has the DNA TGTGCCAGCAGCTCGGGGGAGGAAAACATTCAGTACTTC. This encodes CASSSGEENIQYF. Drawing the rest from reference TRBV5-4 and TRBJ2-4, the complete variable domain is ETGVTQSPTHLIKTRGQQVTLRCSSQSGHNTVSWYQQALGQGPQFIFQYYREEENGRGNFPPRFSGLQFPNYSSELNVNALELDDSALYLCASSSGEENIQYFGAGTRLSVL.

V is TRBV29-1 and J is TRBJ1-5; D gene ambiguous. Deletions cut 4 bases from V and 7 bases from J, with 14 bases between. The CDR3 covers 13 residues. Germline V gene data show CDR1 as SQVTM and CDR2 as ANQGSEA. The DNA of the CDR3 is TGCAGCGTTGTTTGGGCCCCCGGCCAGCCCCAGCATTTT. Translated, it gives CSVVWAPGQPQHF.